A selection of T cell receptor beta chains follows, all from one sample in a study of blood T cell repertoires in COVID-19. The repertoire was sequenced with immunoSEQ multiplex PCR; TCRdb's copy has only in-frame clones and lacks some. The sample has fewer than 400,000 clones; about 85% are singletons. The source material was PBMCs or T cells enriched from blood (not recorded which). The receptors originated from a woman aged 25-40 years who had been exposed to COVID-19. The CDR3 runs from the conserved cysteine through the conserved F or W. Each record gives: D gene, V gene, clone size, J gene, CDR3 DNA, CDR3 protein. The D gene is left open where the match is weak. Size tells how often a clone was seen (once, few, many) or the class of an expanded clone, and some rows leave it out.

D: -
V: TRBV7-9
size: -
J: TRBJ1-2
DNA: TGTGCCAGCAGCCCGCCGGGCCGGGAGAACTATGGCTACACCTTC
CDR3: CASSPPGRENYGYTF

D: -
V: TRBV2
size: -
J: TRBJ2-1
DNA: TGTGCCAGCAGTGACTTTGAGCCTGAGCAGTTCTTC
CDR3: CASSDFEPEQFF

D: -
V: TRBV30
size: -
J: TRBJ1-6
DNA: TGTGCCTGGAGTACTGACAGTCTGAGGAGTTCACCCCTCCACTTT
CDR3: CAWSTDSLRSSPLHF

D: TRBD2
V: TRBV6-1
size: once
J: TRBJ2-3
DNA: TGTGCCAGCAGTGAGGGATCGGACGGAAGACTAGCGGGATGGTGGGATACGCAGTATTTT
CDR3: CASSEGSDGRLAGWWDTQYF

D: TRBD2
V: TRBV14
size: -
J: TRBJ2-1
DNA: TGTGCCAGCAGCCAAGATTTTGGCGGGGGGGCTCGCGATGAGCAGTTCTTC
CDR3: CASSQDFGGGARDEQFF

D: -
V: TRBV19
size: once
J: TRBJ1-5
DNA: TGTGCCAGTAGTATGTTCTGGGGGGTGTCTCAGCCCCAGCATTTT
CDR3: CASSMFWGVSQPQHF

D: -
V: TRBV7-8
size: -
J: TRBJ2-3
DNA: TGTGCCAGCAGCTCCGAGAGAGTCTCCCTCGGGGATACGCAGTATTTT
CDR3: CASSSERVSLGDTQYF

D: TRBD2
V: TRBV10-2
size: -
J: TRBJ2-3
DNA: TGCGCCAGCAGTGAGAGCGGACTAGAAGATACGCAGTATTTT
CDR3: CASSESGLEDTQYF

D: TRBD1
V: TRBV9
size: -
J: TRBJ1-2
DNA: TGTGCCAGCAGCGCCCGGACAGGGGAGGGCCTGGGCTACACCTTC
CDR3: CASSARTGEGLGYTF

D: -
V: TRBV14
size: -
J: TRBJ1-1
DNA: TGTGCCAGCAGCCAAGATTTCCCTCGCAGCACTGAAGCTTTCTTT
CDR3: CASSQDFPRSTEAFF

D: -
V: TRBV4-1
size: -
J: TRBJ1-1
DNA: TGCGCCAGCAGCCAAGATCTTGACACTGAAGCTTTCTTT
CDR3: CASSQDLDTEAFF

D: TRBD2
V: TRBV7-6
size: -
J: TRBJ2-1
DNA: TGTGCCAGCAGCCAGGGGACTAGCGGGAGAGGTCGGTACAATGAGCAGTTCTTC
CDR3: CASSQGTSGRGRYNEQFF

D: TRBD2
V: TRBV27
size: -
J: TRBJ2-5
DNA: TGTGCCAGCTCCCCCTCCGGGACTAGCGGGGGGATCGAGACCCAGTACTTC
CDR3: CASSPSGTSGGIETQYF

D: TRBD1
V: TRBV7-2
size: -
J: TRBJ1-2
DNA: TGTGCCAGCAGCCCCAGACAGGGGGCGAACTATGGCTACACCTTC
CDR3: CASSPRQGANYGYTF

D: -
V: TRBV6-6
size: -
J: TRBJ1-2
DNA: TGTGCCAGCAGTCCGACAGGTTATGGCTACACCTTC
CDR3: CASSPTGYGYTF

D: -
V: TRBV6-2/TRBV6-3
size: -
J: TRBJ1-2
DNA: TGTGCCAGCAGTTCCCCGGGCAGGGGTGACTATGGCTACACCTTC
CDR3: CASSSPGRGDYGYTF

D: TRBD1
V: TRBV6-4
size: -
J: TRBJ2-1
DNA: TGTGCCAGCAGTGATTTCGAGGGGGCCCTCGATGAGCAGTTCTTC
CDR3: CASSDFEGALDEQFF

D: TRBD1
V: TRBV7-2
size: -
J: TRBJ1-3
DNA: TGTGCCAGCAGCTTAACAGGGGGTGGAAACACCATATATTTT
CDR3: CASSLTGGGNTIYF

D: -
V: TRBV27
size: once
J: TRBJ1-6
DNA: TGTGCCAGCAGTTTTCTTCCGGGGGGAGGGAATTCACCCCTCCACTTT
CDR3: CASSFLPGGGNSPLHF

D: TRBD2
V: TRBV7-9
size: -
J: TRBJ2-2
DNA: TGTGCCAGCAGCTGGACTAGAGCGAACACCGGGGAGCTGTTTTTT
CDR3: CASSWTRANTGELFF

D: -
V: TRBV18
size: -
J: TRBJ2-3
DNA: TGTGCCAGCTCAACGAGTAGCAGAAGCACAGATACGCAGTATTTT
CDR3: CASSTSSRSTDTQYF

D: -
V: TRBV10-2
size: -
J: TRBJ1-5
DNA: TGCGCCAGCAGTGATAAGGAGGGTCTTAGCAATCAGCCCCAGCATTTT
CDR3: CASSDKEGLSNQPQHF

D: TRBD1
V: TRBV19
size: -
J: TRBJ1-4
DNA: TGTGCCAGTAGTATCGGGACAGGGGTTTTATCGGCTAATGAAAAACTGTTTTTT
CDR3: CASSIGTGVLSANEKLFF

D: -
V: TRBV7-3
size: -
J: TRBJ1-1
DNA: TGTGCCAGCAGCCAAGGGTCAGGGACTGAAGCTTTCTTT
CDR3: CASSQGSGTEAFF

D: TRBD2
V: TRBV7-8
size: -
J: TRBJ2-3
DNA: TGTGCCAGCATCCCCCTTCGGGCGGGGGGACCCAGAACAGATACGCAGTATTTT
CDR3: CASIPLRAGGPRTDTQYF

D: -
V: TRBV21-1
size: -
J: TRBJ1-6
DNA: TGTGCCAGCAGCAAAGGAATTTGGAACAGCTCCTATAATTCACCCCTCCACTTT
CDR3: CASSKGIWNSSYNSPLHF

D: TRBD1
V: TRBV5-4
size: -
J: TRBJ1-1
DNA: TGTGCCAGCAGAGGCGGGACAGGCCACCTTCCGAACACTGAAGCTTTCTTT
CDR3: CASRGGTGHLPNTEAFF

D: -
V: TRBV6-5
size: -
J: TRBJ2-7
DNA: TGTGCCAGCAGTCCAGGGGTTCGGGAGCAGTACTTC
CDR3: CASSPGVREQYF

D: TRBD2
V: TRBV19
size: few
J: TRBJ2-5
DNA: TGTGCCAGTACCCCGGGACTAGCGTTAGGGGGGACCCAGTACTTC
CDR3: CASTPGLALGGTQYF

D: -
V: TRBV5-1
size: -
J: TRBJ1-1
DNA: TGCGCCAGCAGCCTAGCAGGGGTGAACGGGGCTTTCTTT
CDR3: CASSLAGVNGAFF

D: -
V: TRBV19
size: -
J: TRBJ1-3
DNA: TGTGCCAGTTACAGCTCTGGAAACACCATATATTTT
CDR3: CASYSSGNTIYF

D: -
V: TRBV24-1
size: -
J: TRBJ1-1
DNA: TGTGCCACCTCTTCGACAGGGAACACTGAAGCTTTCTTT
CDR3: CATSSTGNTEAFF

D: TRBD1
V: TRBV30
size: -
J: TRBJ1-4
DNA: TGTGCCTGGAGTGTGACAGGGGGAAATGAAAAACTGTTTTTT
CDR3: CAWSVTGGNEKLFF

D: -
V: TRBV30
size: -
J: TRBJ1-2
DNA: TGTGCCTGGAGTGTAGATCGGATCCCTCGCAGGGGCTACACCTTC
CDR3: CAWSVDRIPRRGYTF

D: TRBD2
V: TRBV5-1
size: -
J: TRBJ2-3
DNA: TGCGCCAGCAGCCAAAGCGGGGGGCGCGCAGATACGCAGTATTTT
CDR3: CASSQSGGRADTQYF

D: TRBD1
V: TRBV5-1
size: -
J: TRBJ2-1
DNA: TGCGCCAGCAGCTTTGGGAACAGGGGAAACAATGAGCAGTTCTTC
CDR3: CASSFGNRGNNEQFF

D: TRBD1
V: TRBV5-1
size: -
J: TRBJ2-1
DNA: TGCGCCAGCAGCTTAATAGGACAGGGAGGTAGTGAGCAGTTCTTC
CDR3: CASSLIGQGGSEQFF

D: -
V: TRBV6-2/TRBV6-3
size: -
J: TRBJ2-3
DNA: TGTGCCAGCAGTTACAAGGTGGGACACAGGATGGATACGCAGTATTTT
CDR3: CASSYKVGHRMDTQYF

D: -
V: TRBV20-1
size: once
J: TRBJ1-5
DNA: TGCAGTGCTAGTCCCGGGGTTCCCAATCAGCCCCAGCATTTT
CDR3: CSASPGVPNQPQHF

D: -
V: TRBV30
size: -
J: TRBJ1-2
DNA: TGTGCCTGGAGTGGTTCAGAACTAAACTATGGCTACACCTTC
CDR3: CAWSGSELNYGYTF

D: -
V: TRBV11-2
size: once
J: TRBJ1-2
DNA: TGTGCCAGCAGCCCACACTACGGGGGCTACACCTTC
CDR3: CASSPHYGGYTF

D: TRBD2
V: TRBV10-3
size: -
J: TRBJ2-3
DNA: TGTGCCATCAGTGAAGCTAGCGGGGTGGATACGCAGTATTTT
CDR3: CAISEASGVDTQYF

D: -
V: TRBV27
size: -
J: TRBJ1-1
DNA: TGTGCCAGCCGGTCCATCACTGAAGCTTTCTTT
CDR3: CASRSITEAFF

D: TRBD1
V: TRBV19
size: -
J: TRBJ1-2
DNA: TGTGCCACCGGACAGGGTTCGGGCTATGGCTACACCTTC
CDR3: CATGQGSGYGYTF

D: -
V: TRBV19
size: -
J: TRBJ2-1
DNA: TGTGCCAGTAGCTTGCAGGGGGGCGGCTACAATGAGCAGTTCTTC
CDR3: CASSLQGGGYNEQFF

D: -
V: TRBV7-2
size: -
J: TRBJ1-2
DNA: TGTGCCAGCAGCTCTAATTATGGCTACACCTTC
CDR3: CASSSNYGYTF

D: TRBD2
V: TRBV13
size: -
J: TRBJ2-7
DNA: TGTGCCAGCAGCTTGAGCGGGGGGAGGTACGAGCAGTACTTC
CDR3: CASSLSGGRYEQYF

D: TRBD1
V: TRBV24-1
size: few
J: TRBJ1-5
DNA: TGTGCCACCAGTGATTTCGTTAATTTTAGAGACAGGGGGACGAGTCAGCCCCAGCATTTT
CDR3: CATSDFVNFRDRGTSQPQHF

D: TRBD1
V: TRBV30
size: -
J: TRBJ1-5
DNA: TGTGCCTGGAGGGGACAGGGGCGAGGACAGCCCCAGCATTTT
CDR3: CAWRGQGRGQPQHF

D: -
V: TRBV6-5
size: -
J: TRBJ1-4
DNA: TGTGCCAGCTACCCCGGTTTAACTAATGAAAAACTGTTTTTT
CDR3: CASYPGLTNEKLFF

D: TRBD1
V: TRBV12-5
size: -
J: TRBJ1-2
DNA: TGTGCTAGTGGTTACGATCCCGGGACAGGGGGCTCAAGCTATGGCTACACCTTC
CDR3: CASGYDPGTGGSSYGYTF

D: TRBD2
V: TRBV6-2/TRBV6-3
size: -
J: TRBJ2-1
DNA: TGTGCCAGCAGTTACTCGACTAGCGGGGGGGCACATGAGCAGTTCTTC
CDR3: CASSYSTSGGAHEQFF

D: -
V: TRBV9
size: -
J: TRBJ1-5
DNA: TGTGCCAGCAGTCCTGAGGGGGGGAGCAATCAGCCCCAGCATTTT
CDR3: CASSPEGGSNQPQHF